This record looks at one TCR beta chain sequence and its context. No antigen is known for it. The data were produced by immunoSEQ multiplex PCR, yet TCRdb's version contains in-frame clones alone and is incomplete. Of roughly 14,000 clones listed, about three fifths are singletons. The CDR3 is made up of 13 amino acids. Looked up from germline, CDR1 is MNHEY and CDR2 is SMNVEV (reference sequence). V was shortened by 2 bases and J by 9 bases, with 12 bases between the two germline ends. The treatment here: 15 Gy SBRT to primary tumor, nephrectomy 4 weeks later. The sample belongs to a study of radiation and T cells in renal cell carcinoma. Points from the study as a whole: Irradiated tumors held more dominant CDR3 motifs than control tumors. Without pretreatment biopsies, baseline tumor clonotype presence was undetermined. Only small tumor regions of roughly 0.96 g were sampled. Compared with controls, irradiated tumors showed greater TCR clonality.

The sequenced sample was tumor tissue, obtained from a patient whose treatment included radiotherapy and nephrectomy. The gene calls are TRBV27 and TRBJ2-3; D may be TRBD1 or TRBD2 (5 bases each). This clonotype was obtained from a woman aged 65 to 85 with renal cell carcinoma. This CDR3 reads CASSLRVWGTQYF. In nucleotides, the CDR3 is TGTGCCAGCAGTTTACGGGTATGGGGGACGCAGTATTTT.